This TCR beta chain was found in a study of blood T cell repertoires in COVID-19. Study in general: Whether acute or convalescent, the COVID-19 samples came from the United States, Italy and Spain.

Per the original data handling: Amplification with reference gene primers provided the estimates of nucleated cell counts. This table comes from immunoSEQ multiplex PCR, and its TCRdb copy is limited to in-frame clones, with some not included. V and J calls and clone size are given by that table; D and trimming were obtained from the DNA. This table has around 71,000 clones, roughly 83% appearing once. The V gene's germline CDR1 is SEHNR and CDR2 FQNEAQ (reference sequence). CDR3 size: 14 residues. The V gene lost 5 bases and the J gene lost 6 bases, with 16 bases spanning the gap. It was during active infection that Seattle patients were enrolled and then longitudinally followed. This clone has a single count.

The sample consisted of peripheral blood. This chain connects TRBV7-9 to TRBJ1-2, with D tentatively TRBD1 (6 bases). The receptor was derived from a man aged 25-45 years with COVID-19, enrolled during active disease. The CDR3: CASSKATGWNGYTF. The CDR3 coding sequence is TGTGCCAGCAGCAAAGCAACAGGGTGGAATGGCTACACCTTC.